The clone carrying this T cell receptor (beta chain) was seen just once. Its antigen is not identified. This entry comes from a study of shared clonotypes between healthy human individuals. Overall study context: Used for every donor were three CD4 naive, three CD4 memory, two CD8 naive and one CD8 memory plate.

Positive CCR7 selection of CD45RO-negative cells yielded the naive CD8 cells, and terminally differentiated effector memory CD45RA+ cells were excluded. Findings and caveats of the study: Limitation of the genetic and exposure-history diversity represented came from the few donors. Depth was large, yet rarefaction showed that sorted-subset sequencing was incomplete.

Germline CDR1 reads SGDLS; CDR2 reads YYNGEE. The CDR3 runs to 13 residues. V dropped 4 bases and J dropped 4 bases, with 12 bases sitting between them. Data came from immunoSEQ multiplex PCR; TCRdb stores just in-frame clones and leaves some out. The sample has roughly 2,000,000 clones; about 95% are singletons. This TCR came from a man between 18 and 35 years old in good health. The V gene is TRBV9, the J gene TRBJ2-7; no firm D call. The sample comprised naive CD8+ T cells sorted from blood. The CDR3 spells CASSLNDGYEQYF. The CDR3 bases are TGTGCCAGCAGCCTAAACGACGGGTACGAGCAGTACTTC.